Presented here are 25 T cell receptor beta chains from one specimen sequenced in a study of OX40 agonist ivuxolimab in advanced cancers. Sequencing used immunoSEQ multiplex PCR; TCRdb keeps in-frame clones, though not all of them. The sample lists around 58,000 clones, around 89% seen once, with 1.2% to 1.5% in the top ten. The sequencing here drew on CD4+ or CD8+ T cells sorted from blood, taken in a trial of the OX40 agonist ivuxolimab. Receptors were obtained from an adult with an advanced solid tumor such as melanoma, head and neck, liver or kidney cancer.

V usage is TRBV30 and J usage is TRBJ1-5; possible D gene TRBD1, 5 bases. Trimming took 1 base from V and 0 from J, leaving 13 bases between them. Germline values: CDR1 GTSNPN, CDR2 SVGIG (reference sequence). This CDR3 is built from 16 residues. The DNA for the CDR3 is TGTGCCTGGAGTGCTAAGGGGACGGTTAGCAATCAGCCCCAGCATTTT. Translated, it gives CAWSAKGTVSNQPQHF.

The V call is TRBV28, the J call TRBJ1-5; D is possibly TRBD1 (5 bases). The V gene lost 1 base and the J gene lost 7 bases, with 11 bases spanning the gap. CDR3 length equals 14 residues. Looked up from germline, CDR1 is MDHEN and CDR2 is SYDVKM. The CDR3 sequence: CASSLSQGTQPQHF. The CDR3, as DNA: TGTGCCAGCAGTTTATCCCAGGGCACCCAGCCCCAGCATTTT.

The genes are TRBV7-2 and TRBJ1-1; D perhaps matches TRBD1 (5 bases). Trimming took 1 base from V and 6 from J, leaving 9 bases between them. This CDR3 region has 13 residues. Germline V gene data show CDR1 as SGHTA and CDR2 as FQGNSA. This chain's CDR3 is CASSLDTGAEAFF. The CDR3 DNA sequence: TGTGCCAGCAGCTTAGACACAGGAGCTGAAGCTTTCTTT.

In this sample, this clone turned up once. This chain uses TRBV9 with TRBJ1-2; 10 nucleotides line up with TRBD1. The CDR3 totals 15 residues. The V gene end was trimmed by 3 bases and the J gene end by 3 bases; junction bases not matched to a gene: 5. CDR1 and CDR2 (germline): SGDLS, YYNGEE. CDR3 in DNA: TGTGCCAGCAGCGCCCTGACAGGGGGCGACTATGGCTACACCTTC. As protein: CASSALTGGDYGYTF.

V is TRBV5-4 and J is TRBJ2-3; D is possibly TRBD1 (5 bases). Germline V gene sequence: CDR1 SGHNT, CDR2 YYREEE (reference sequence). V was shortened by 0 bases and J by 3 bases, with 8 bases between the two germline ends. This CDR3 has 14 amino acids. DNA of the CDR3: TGTGCCAGCAGCTTGGGGGCAGGGACAGATACGCAGTATTTT. Protein: CASSLGAGTDTQYF.

CDR3 residues: CAWSRRQEGETQYF. The CDR3 DNA follows: TGTGCCTGGAGTCGGAGGCAGGAAGGGGAGACCCAGTACTTC. J is TRBJ2-5 and V is TRBV30; tentative D call: TRBD2 (5 bases). The CDR3 extends over 14 amino acids. Germline V lookup: CDR1 GTSNPN, CDR2 SVGIG (reference sequence). V was clipped by 2 bases and J by 5 bases, with 15 bases between them.

The chain carries TRBV5-1 and TRBJ2-1; no clear D gene. Deletions cut 0 bases from V and 2 bases from J, with 9 bases between. Germline-derived CDR1 and CDR2 are SGHRS and YFSETQ. The CDR3 sequence is 15 residues long. Here the CDR3 DNA reads TGCGCCAGCAGCTTGGGCCCCGAGGCCTACAATGAGCAGTTCTTC. This translates into CASSLGPEAYNEQFF.

V usage is TRBV10-1 and J usage is TRBJ1-4; D perhaps matches TRBD1 (5 bases). The V and J ends lost 7 bases and 8 bases respectively, with 17 bases between them. The CDR3 is 14 amino acids. The germline CDR1 and CDR2 sequences are WNHNN and SYGVQD (reference sequence). CDR3 residues: CASTFQGRREKLFF. The CDR3 nucleotides read TGCGCCAGCACCTTCCAGGGAAGGAGAGAAAAACTGTTTTTT.

This rearrangement joins TRBV9 to TRBJ2-5; D is perhaps TRBD1 (6 bases). The J call could be wrong; TRBJ2-7 is a better fit for the DNA end. CDR1 SGDLS and CDR2 YYNGEE come from the germline V gene. The CDR3 runs 14 residues. The CDR3 is CASSPQGSSYEQYF. CDR3 nucleotide sequence: TGTGCCAGCAGCCCCCAGGGGAGCTCCTACGAGCAGTACTTC.

V and J are TRBV19 and TRBJ2-1; 10 nucleotides agree with TRBD2. This CDR3 is built from 14 residues. Trimming removed 5 bases from V and 9 bases from J; junction bases left unmatched: 7. Germline loops: CDR1 LNHDA, CDR2 SQIVND (reference sequence). In DNA form, the CDR3 reads TGTGCCAGTAGTGGACGGGGACTAGCGCCTGAGCAGTTCTTC. Its protein product is CASSGRGLAPEQFF.

The rearrangement uses TRBV7-3 and TRBJ2-1; no reliable D call. The CDR3 consists of 12 residues. The germline CDR1 and CDR2 sequences are SGHTA and FQGTGA. Trimming took off 4 bases at V and 4 bases at J, with 5 bases between the two ends. CDR3 in DNA: TGTGCCAGCAGCTCGGCGTACAATGAGCAGTTCTTC. It is translated as CASSSAYNEQFF.

This chain joins TRBV18 and TRBJ2-2; D remains unclear. Trimming stripped 0 bases from V and 6 bases from J, with 8 bases between. CDR3 length: 14 amino acids. CDR1 KGHSH and CDR2 LQKENI come from the germline V gene. The CDR3 DNA reads TGTGCCAGCTCACCACCGTCGATCCCCGGGGAGCTGTTTTTT. Its protein is CASSPPSIPGELFF.

This clone was seen a handful of times. The chain couples TRBV7-6 to TRBJ2-7; TRBD2 agrees at 11 bases. This CDR3 spans 14 amino acids. Trimming took 6 bases from V and 5 from J; bases not matched to a gene: 6. Germline CDR1 SGHVS, CDR2 FNYEAQ. CDR3: CASSRTSGGNEQYF. The CDR3 DNA reads as TGTGCCAGCAGTCGCACTAGCGGGGGAAACGAGCAGTACTTC.

The rearrangement links TRBV9 to TRBJ1-2, with 12 positions matching TRBD1. V shed 3 bases, J shed 4 bases, and the junction held 1 base outside the gene matches. CDR3 size: 14 residues. Looked up from germline, CDR1 is SGDLS and CDR2 is YYNGEE. The CDR3 region is CASSAGQGAYGYTF. CDR3 coding DNA: TGTGCCAGCAGCGCGGGACAGGGGGCCTATGGCTACACCTTC.

The CDR3 protein is CASSLVGPWETQYF. In DNA form, the CDR3 reads TGCGCCAGCAGCTTGGTGGGTCCTTGGGAGACCCAGTACTTC. V is TRBV5-1 and J is TRBJ2-5; no definite D call. V was trimmed by 0 bases and J by 5 bases, leaving 11 bases between them. CDR3 length: 14 residues. Per the germline V gene, CDR1 is SGHRS and CDR2 is YFSETQ.

The chain recombines TRBV5-1 with TRBJ1-2, with TRBD1 matching 7 bases. The CDR3 has 14 amino acids. Germline CDR1 and CDR2: SGHRS and YFSETQ. The trim removed 4 bases at V and 5 bases at J, leaving 8 bases unmatched. The CDR3 is CASSTGTDLYGYTF. DNA for the CDR3: TGCGCCAGCAGCACCGGGACAGATCTTTATGGCTACACCTTC. Together with reference TRBV5-1 and TRBJ1-2, the CDR3 gives the full variable domain: KAGVTQTPRYLIKTRGQQVTLSCSPISGHRSVSWYQQTPGQGLQFLFEYFSETQRNKGNFPGRFSGRQFSNSRSEMNVSTLELGDSALYLCASSTGTDLYGYTFGSGTRLTVV.

The rearrangement uses TRBV11-2 and TRBJ2-4; D might be TRBD1 or TRBD2, each matching 5 bases. Germline CDR1 reads SGHAT; CDR2 reads FQNNGV. Trimming left V 1 base short and J 1 base short, with 5 bases between. The CDR3 totals 14 residues. The CDR3 spells CASSLGGAKNIQYF. The CDR3 nucleotides are TGTGCCAGCAGCTTAGGGGGGGCCAAAAACATTCAGTACTTC.

The V gene is TRBV2, the J gene TRBJ2-4, with no clear D. Germline loops: CDR1 SNHLY, CDR2 FYNNEI. This CDR3 is 11 amino acids long. Trimming cost V 7 bases and J 9 bases, with 10 bases left between them. DNA of the CDR3: TGTGCCAGCATGAGCGACCGCATTCAGTACTTC. Its translation: CASMSDRIQYF. Filled out from reference TRBV2 and TRBJ2-4, the complete variable domain reads EPEVTQTPSHQVTQMGQEVILRCVPISNHLYFYWYRQILGQKVEFLVSFYNNEISEKSEIFDDQFSVERPDGSNFTLKIRSTKLEDSAMYFCASMSDRIQYFGAGTRLSVL.

The chain carries TRBV19 and TRBJ1-5; 7 nucleotides line up with TRBD1. Germline V gives CDR1 LNHDA, CDR2 SQIVND (reference sequence). CDR3 length: 13 residues. Trimming took 5 bases from V and 7 from J; bases not matched to a gene: 5. CDR3 in amino acids: CASSGQGGQPQHF. The CDR3, as DNA: TGTGCCAGTAGTGGTCAGGGGGGACAGCCCCAGCATTTT.

This clone was observed a single time. This chain connects TRBV19 to TRBJ2-3; 7 nucleotides align to TRBD1. CDR3 length: 14 amino acids. Per the germline V gene, CDR1 is LNHDA and CDR2 is SQIVND (reference sequence). Unmatched junction bases numbered 7, after V lost 3 bases and J lost 7 bases. The CDR3 here is CASSIAGGPNTQYF. In DNA, the CDR3 is TGTGCCAGTAGTATTGCAGGGGGTCCGAATACGCAGTATTTT.

This rearrangement joins TRBV5-6 to TRBJ2-7; weak D call: TRBD1 (5 bases). CDR3 length: 14 amino acids. The V end lost 2 bases, the J end lost 5 bases, and 14 bases lay between the germline ends. The V gene's germline CDR1 is SGHDT and CDR2 YYEEEE. The CDR3 nucleotides read TGTGCCAGCAGCTTTGGCCAGGGTCCCAACGAGCAGTACTTC. Its translation: CASSFGQGPNEQYF.

This clone was counted once. The chain combines TRBV5-8 with TRBJ2-6; possibly TRBD1 for D (5 bases). Germline V gives CDR1 SGHTS, CDR2 YDEGEE. V lost 4 bases and J 1 base, leaving 21 bases between the germline ends. The CDR3 runs to 19 residues. The CDR3 DNA follows: TGTGCCAGCAGCACCCCCCTAGGGGCTACCCTATCTGGGGCCAACGTCCTGACTTTC. Translated: CASSTPLGATLSGANVLTF.

CDR3 DNA: TGTGCCAGCATCGGGTCGGGCGGGGTAACAGATACGCAGTATTTT. Its translation: CASIGSGGVTDTQYF. The gene calls are TRBV28 and TRBJ2-3; D possibly corresponds to TRBD2 (6 bases). CDR3 length equals 15 residues. The V and J ends lost 7 bases and 3 bases respectively, with 17 bases between them. Germline CDR1 and CDR2: MDHEN and SYDVKM.

In this sample, this clone turned up a few times. The V gene is TRBV29-1, the J gene TRBJ2-7; D possibly corresponds to TRBD1 (6 bases). CDR1 is SQVTM, CDR2 ANQGSEA, per germline. The CDR3 runs 12 residues. With 1 base removed from V and 4 bases from J, the gap between germline ends came to 8 bases. DNA of the CDR3: TGCAGCGTTGAAGGGCAGGGGTACGAGCAGTACTTC. Residues: CSVEGQGYEQYF.

The chain employs TRBV28 and TRBJ2-3; the D gene is possibly TRBD2 (7 bases). With 2 bases removed from V and 1 base from J, the gap between germline ends came to 10 bases. Germline V lookup: CDR1 MDHEN, CDR2 SYDVKM. The CDR3 has 15 residues. Here the CDR3 reads CASSLGGAGTDTQYF. CDR3 nucleotides: TGTGCCAGCAGTTTAGGGGGGGCGGGCACAGATACGCAGTATTTT. The variable domain in full, with the rest retrieved from reference TRBV28 and TRBJ2-3, is DVKVTQSSRYLVKRTGEKVFLECVQDMDHENMFWYRQDPGLGLRLIYFSYDVKMKEKGDIPEGYSVSREKKERFSLILESASTNQTSMYLCASSLGGAGTDTQYFGPGTRLTVL.